The clone carrying this T cell receptor beta chain was observed a handful of times. As yet, its antigen is unknown. Target depth was 1 in 200,000 to 1 in 1 million T cells, about 10x per clonotype. The data were produced by immunoSEQ multiplex PCR, yet TCRdb's version contains in-frame clones alone and is incomplete. The sample holds 150,000 to 200,000 clones, more than 70% seen once. Germline V gene lookup returns CDR1 MGHRA and CDR2 YSYEKL. The CDR3 loop spans 17 amino acids. V was clipped by 0 bases and J by 1 base; unmatched bases: 6. The TCR beta libraries used 2 to 2.5 micrograms of genomic DNA that came from cryopreserved PBMCs. The data are from a study of cytotoxic CD8 clonotypes in ibrutinib-treated CLL. Study information: Recorded responses included about 25 partial and 2 complete; following median approximately 5.5 years, 14 stayed remitted and about 12 progressed. Findings of the study overall: T-cell clonality at baseline went above that of age-matched healthy donors and rose and fell with circulating CD8+ T-cell counts.

This sequence joins TRBV4-1 and TRBJ2-7; TRBD2 matches at 10 bases. The receptor was derived from a human donor with chronic lymphocytic leukemia. The material sequenced was PBMCs, taken at disease progression, from a patient treated with ibrutinib. CDR3 sequence (DNA): TGCGCCAGCAGCCAAGATAAGATAGCGGGAGGTTCCTACGAGCAGTACTTC. It codes for CASSQDKIAGGSYEQYF.